This passage covers 23 T cell receptor beta chains from one sample sequenced in a study of cytomegalovirus exposure and HLA in healthy donors. Some clones are missing from TCRdb's copy, which holds only in-frame ones; the method was immunoSEQ multiplex PCR. The sample comprises tens of thousands of clones, just over 90% of which are singletons, and about 5.8% rests with the top ten. The sequenced material came from PBMCs. The receptors originated from a woman younger than 30 in good health and CMV-seronegative.

V gene TRBV18 combines with J gene TRBJ1-1; D uncertain. This CDR3 comprises 16 residues. The germline V gene encodes CDR1 KGHSH and CDR2 LQKENI. Trimming took off 3 bases at V and 4 bases at J, with 18 bases between the two ends. CDR3 in amino acids: CASSPSSGNFFTEAFF. DNA for the CDR3: TGTGCCAGCTCACCTTCATCAGGAAATTTTTTCACTGAAGCTTTCTTT.

V is TRBV6-1 and J is TRBJ2-7, with a tentative D call TRBD2 (5 bases). The ends were cut back, 8 bases at V and 3 bases at J, with 14 bases in the middle. This CDR3 comprises 13 residues. From germline, CDR1 is MNHNS and CDR2 SASEGT. The CDR3 sequence is CASSHNEGYEQYV. The CDR3, as DNA: TGTGCCAGCTCTCATAACGAGGGCTACGAGCAGTACGTC.

The V call is TRBV6-1, the J call TRBJ1-1, with D possibly being TRBD1 (5 bases). V lost 7 bases and J lost 2, with 8 bases in between. In germline, CDR1 is MNHNS, CDR2 SASEGT. This CDR3 has 12 amino acids. CDR3 protein: CASTQVNTEAFF. The CDR3 DNA sequence: TGTGCCAGCACACAGGTCAACACTGAAGCTTTCTTT.

This clone was detected only once. The CDR3 spells CASSLSPRTGELFF. As DNA, the CDR3 is TGTGCCAGCAGCTTAAGTCCGAGAACCGGGGAGCTGTTTTTT. V and J are TRBV7-7 and TRBJ2-2; D is ambiguous. Germline V gene data show CDR1 as SSHAT and CDR2 as FNYEAQ (reference sequence). The V end was cut by 2 bases, the J end by 5 bases, with 9 bases between. This CDR3 region has 14 residues.

The chain combines TRBV7-9 with TRBJ1-2, with TRBD1 identical over 8 bases. Germline CDR1 reads SEHNR; CDR2 reads FQNEAQ (reference sequence). The junction had 13 bases not matched to a gene; V was cut back by 5 bases and J by 8 bases. This CDR3 has 15 amino acids. The CDR3 spells CASSLTGASGWGYTF. CDR3 DNA: TGTGCCAGCAGCCTGACAGGGGCCTCCGGGTGGGGCTACACCTTC.

This CDR3 is CASSLGPGTGIGYTF. The CDR3 DNA sequence: TGTGCCAGCAGCTTAGGCCCCGGGACAGGAATTGGCTACACCTTC. The chain has TRBV13 and TRBJ1-2, with TRBD1 identical over 8 bases. Germline CDR1 PRHDT, CDR2 FYEKMQ (reference sequence). V trimming: 0 bases; J trimming: 7 bases; junction bases outside the gene matches: 7. The CDR3 is made up of 15 amino acids. Full variable domain (remainder filled in from reference TRBV13 and TRBJ1-2): AAGVIQSPRHLIKEKRETATLKCYPIPRHDTVYWYQQGPGQDPQFLISFYEKMQSDKGSIPDRFSAQQFSDYHSELNMSSLELGDSALYFCASSLGPGTGIGYTFGSGTRLTVV.

The chain carries TRBV5-5 and TRBJ1-2; no reliable D call. The CDR3 has 13 residues. V gave up 4 bases and J gave up 8 bases, with 15 bases separating them. Germline CDR1 and CDR2: SGHKS and YYEKEE (reference sequence). This CDR3 reads CASSPDSYRGYTF. CDR3 bases: TGTGCCAGCAGCCCGGACTCCTACCGAGGCTACACCTTC.

The chain combines TRBV6-1 with TRBJ2-1; TRBD1 is a possible D gene (5 bases). V was cut by 0 bases and J by 5 bases, with 11 bases left in between. From germline, CDR1 is MNHNS and CDR2 SASEGT. The CDR3 spans 15 residues. The CDR3 DNA follows: TGTGCCAGCAGTGAAGCTACCAGGGCGAACAATGAGCAGTTCTTC. Protein product: CASSEATRANNEQFF.

The V gene is TRBV29-1, the J gene TRBJ1-2, with D perhaps TRBD1 (5 bases). CDR3 size: 14 residues. Trimming shortened V by 6 bases and J by 4 bases, and 18 bases separated the two germline ends. The V gene's germline CDR1 is SQVTM and CDR2 ANQGSEA. The CDR3 region is CSVGGQGILYGYTF. The CDR3 DNA reads TGCAGCGTGGGAGGTCAGGGAATACTCTATGGCTACACCTTC.

This chain links TRBV11-2 with TRBJ2-7; D perhaps matches TRBD2 (6 bases). CDR1 is SGHAT and CDR2 is FQNNGV in the germline V gene. The CDR3 extends over 16 amino acids. Trimming left V 5 bases short and J 3 bases short, with 20 bases between. CDR3 protein: CASSRNSGRGHYEQYF. CDR3 nucleotide sequence: TGTGCCAGCAGCCGAAACTCGGGGCGGGGCCACTACGAGCAGTACTTC.

V and J are TRBV18 and TRBJ1-1; D call uncertain. The V end was cut by 0 bases, the J end by 1 base, with 9 bases between. CDR1 and CDR2 from the germline V gene are KGHSH and LQKENI. CDR3 length: 15 residues. The CDR3 here is CASSPPFTTNTEAFF. The CDR3 DNA sequence: TGTGCCAGCTCACCACCTTTTACAACGAACACTGAAGCTTTCTTT.

The rearrangement joins TRBV6-1 to TRBJ1-2; tentatively, D is TRBD1 (5 bases). The germline gives CDR1 MNHNS, CDR2 SASEGT. The CDR3 is 15 residues long. V gave up 3 bases and J gave up 4 bases, with 15 bases separating them. The CDR3 bases are TGTGCCAGCAGTGACCCGCAGGGCGCTGGCTATGGCTACACCTTC. It codes for CASSDPQGAGYGYTF.

The V and J genes are TRBV9 and TRBJ1-2; possible D gene TRBD1, 5 bases. Germline V CDR1 and CDR2: SGDLS, YYNGEE. This CDR3 comprises 13 residues. With 5 bases removed from V and 7 bases from J, the gap between germline ends came to 15 bases. DNA of the CDR3: TGTGCCAGCAGTCGATCAGGGTTTTTTGGCTACACCTTC. Its translation: CASSRSGFFGYTF.

The chain has TRBV19 and TRBJ1-5, with D possibly TRBD1 on 5 matching bases. The CDR3 covers 18 residues. V shed 3 bases and J shed 5 bases, with 23 bases lying between them. Germline V gives CDR1 LNHDA, CDR2 SQIVND (reference sequence). The CDR3 DNA reads as TGTGCCAGTAGTATGGCCCCCTCGGGCAGGGCGCCGTATCAGCCCCAGCATTTT. Translation gives CASSMAPSGRAPYQPQHF.

The chain is built from TRBV6-6 and TRBJ1-1; tentatively, D is TRBD1 (6 bases). V was pared by 6 bases and J by 3 bases, with 11 bases between. Germline lookup yields CDR1 MNHNY and CDR2 SVGAGI (reference sequence). The CDR3 totals 13 residues. CDR3 bases: TGTGCCAGCAGCTCGAACAGGGACACTGAAGCTTTCTTT. This encodes CASSSNRDTEAFF.

The V gene is TRBV5-6, the J gene TRBJ2-7; D gene unclear. Per germline, CDR1 SGHDT and CDR2 YYEEEE. This CDR3 contains 13 residues. Trimming took off 1 base at V and 3 bases at J, with 8 bases between the two ends. The CDR3 nucleotides are TGTGCCAGCAGCTTGTTCGAACACTACGAGCAGTACGTC. It yields the protein CASSLFEHYEQYV.

The chain is built from TRBV9 and TRBJ2-2, with a weak D call TRBD2 (5 bases). Trimming removed 0 bases from V and 4 bases from J, with 16 bases in between. Germline V gives CDR1 SGDLS, CDR2 YYNGEE. This CDR3 has 17 amino acids. For the CDR3, the DNA is TGTGCCAGCAGCGTAGTAGGCGGGTCTATAGGCACCGGGGAGCTGTTTTTT. Translation gives CASSVVGGSIGTGELFF.

V is TRBV4-2 and J is TRBJ2-5; perhaps TRBD2 as D (5 bases). This CDR3 comprises 14 residues. CDR1 is LGHNA, CDR2 YNFKEQ, per germline. V lost 1 base to trimming and J lost 3 bases, with 9 bases between them. CDR3 nucleotide sequence: TGTGCCAGCAGCCAAGTTGAGGGCAAAGAGACCCAGTACTTC. It specifies CASSQVEGKETQYF.

J is TRBJ1-3 and V is TRBV11-2, with D unresolved. The CDR3 length is 14 residues. V was trimmed by 3 bases and J by 0 bases, leaving 6 bases between them. In germline, CDR1 is SGHAT, CDR2 FQNNGV. Written as DNA, the CDR3 is TGTGCCAGCAGCTTTATGAGCTCTGGAAACACCATATATTTT. Translating it yields CASSFMSSGNTIYF.

The chain has TRBV2 and TRBJ2-3, with D tentatively TRBD1 (6 bases). Germline V gene data show CDR1 as SNHLY and CDR2 as FYNNEI. CDR3 size: 14 residues. V was shortened by 6 bases and J by 2 bases, with 12 bases between the two germline ends. The CDR3 spells CASRDTGSTDTQYF. As DNA, the CDR3 is TGTGCCAGCAGGGACACAGGGTCCACAGATACGCAGTATTTT.

The rearrangement uses TRBV27 and TRBJ1-5, with a possible D match to TRBD1 (6 bases). V lost 6 bases, J lost 7 bases, and 16 bases lay in between. This CDR3 has 14 residues. In germline, CDR1 is MNHEY, CDR2 SMNVEV (reference sequence). Here the CDR3 DNA reads TGTGCCAGCAGAGGGCCGGGGGGCTGGCAGCCCCAGCATTTT. As protein: CASRGPGGWQPQHF.

The chain couples TRBV7-9 to TRBJ1-4; D gene ambiguous. Germline V gene data show CDR1 as SEHNR and CDR2 as FQNEAQ (reference sequence). The V end lost 4 bases, the J end lost 5 bases, and 14 bases lay between the germline ends. CDR3 length equals 15 residues. CDR3 protein: CASSSGSRSNEKLFF. DNA for the CDR3: TGTGCCAGCAGCTCGGGTTCCCGTTCAAATGAAAAACTGTTTTTT. Using reference TRBV7-9 and TRBJ1-4 for the parts outside the CDR3, the full variable domain is DTGVSQNPRHKITKRGQNVTFRCDPISEHNRLYWYRQTLGQGPEFLTYFQNEAQLEKSRLLSDRFSAERPKGSFSTLEIQRTEQGDSAMYLCASSSGSRSNEKLFFGSGTQLSVL.

The CDR3, as DNA: TGCGCCAGTCGAGGGCAGATAAGCACTGAAGCTTTCTTT. It yields the protein CASRGQISTEAFF. J is TRBJ1-1 and V is TRBV10-2; unclear D gene. V lost 9 bases and J lost 4, with 15 bases in between. This CDR3 is 13 amino acids long. CDR1 WSHSY and CDR2 SAAADI come from the germline V gene.